The source of this TCR beta chain is a study of blood T cell repertoires in COVID-19. In the study overall: Spain, Italy and the United States supplied samples that represented acute and convalescent COVID-19. T cells, B-cell-depleted T cells, or PBMCs supplied cDNA or gDNA.

The table came from immunoSEQ multiplex PCR; TCRdb's copy has only in-frame clones and leaves some out. The sample lists over 250,000 clones, 75% to 90% seen once, with 2.4% in the top ten. Researchers sorted participants into cohorts using their self-reported clinical history. Trimming stripped 4 bases from V and 10 bases from J, with 21 bases between. This CDR3 is built from 16 residues. This clonotype was obtained from a woman aged 18-30 years who had recovered from COVID-19. Sequenced: PBMCs or T cells enriched from blood (not recorded which). This chain connects TRBV5-3 to TRBJ1-6; D may be TRBD1 (6 bases). TRBV5-3 is recorded as an ORF, its role being uncertain. The chain's CDR3 is CARSQKQGDPESPLHF. The CDR3 DNA sequence: TGTGCCAGAAGCCAGAAACAGGGAGATCCCGAGTCACCCCTCCACTTT.